The clone carrying this T cell receptor beta chain was seen at least ten times. Its antigen is as yet unknown. Both TCR beta VDJ combination and CDR3 sequence profiling were carried out. Genomic DNA was the template for this profiling. MiXCR was run by TCRdb on the reads, yielding one entry per CDR3 protein. Of some 200,000 distinct CDR3 sequences in the sample, about a third were seen once. CDR3 size: 14 residues. Germline V gives CDR1 DFQATT, CDR2 SNEGSKA (reference sequence). Trimming took 4 bases from V and 2 from J, leaving 14 bases between them. The entry originates in a study of CD8+CD57+ T cells in acquired aplastic anemia. Whole-study findings and limits: About 27 shared CD8+ CDR3s appeared highly expressed within patients' immunodominant clones.

The chain links TRBV20-1 to TRBJ2-5; possibly TRBD2 for D (6 bases). The specimen sequenced was sorted CD4+, CD8+, or CD8+CD57+ T cells (not recorded which) from PBMCs. This TCR derives from a human donor in good health, serving as a control. The CDR3 region has the DNA TGCAGTGCTACAAGCTTCGCGGGGCAAGAGACCCAGTACTTC. Protein sequence: CSATSFAGQETQYF.